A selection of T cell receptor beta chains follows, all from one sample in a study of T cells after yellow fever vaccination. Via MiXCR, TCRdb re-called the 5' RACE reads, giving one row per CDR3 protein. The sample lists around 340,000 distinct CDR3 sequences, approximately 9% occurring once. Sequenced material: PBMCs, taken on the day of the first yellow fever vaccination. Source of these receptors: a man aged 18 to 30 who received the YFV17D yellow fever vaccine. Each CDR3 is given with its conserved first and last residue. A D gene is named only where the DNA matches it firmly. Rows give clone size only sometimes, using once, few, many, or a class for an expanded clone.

CDR3 protein: CASSQATGGRGSGANVLTF; CDR3 DNA: TGCGCCAGCAGCCAAGCTACGGGGGGTAGGGGGTCTGGGGCCAACGTCCTGACTTTC; clone size: many; V gene: TRBV4-1; D gene: -; J gene: TRBJ2-6
CDR3 protein: CASSLGARVSPLHF; CDR3 DNA: TGTGCCAGCAGTTTAGGGGCCAGGGTTTCACCCCTCCACTTT; clone size: few; V gene: TRBV12-3/TRBV12-4; D gene: -; J gene: TRBJ1-6
CDR3 protein: CAISPGLDLLEQYF; CDR3 DNA: TGTGCCATCAGTCCGGGACTAGATCTTCTCGAGCAGTACTTC; clone size: many; V gene: TRBV10-3; D gene: TRBD2; J gene: TRBJ2-7
CDR3 protein: CSVVGQSYEQYF; CDR3 DNA: TGCAGCGTTGTAGGGCAGTCCTACGAGCAGTACTTC; clone size: many; V gene: TRBV29-1; D gene: -; J gene: TRBJ2-7
CDR3 protein: CASRQRTSLPDTQYF; CDR3 DNA: TGTGCCAGCAGACAAAGGACTAGTCTCCCAGATACGCAGTATTTT; clone size: -; V gene: TRBV27; D gene: TRBD2; J gene: TRBJ2-3
CDR3 protein: CASSYRAGTEKLFF; CDR3 DNA: TGTGCCAGCAGTTACAGGGCAGGGACTGAAAAACTGTTTTTT; clone size: -; V gene: TRBV6-5; D gene: -; J gene: TRBJ1-4
CDR3 protein: CASSLRLAGVNEQFF; CDR3 DNA: TGCGCCAGCAGCTTGCGTCTAGCGGGGGTCAATGAGCAGTTCTTC; clone size: many; V gene: TRBV5-1; D gene: TRBD2; J gene: TRBJ2-1
CDR3 protein: CSVERVGTRAFF; CDR3 DNA: TGCAGCGTTGAGAGGGTGGGCACTAGGGCTTTCTTT; clone size: few; V gene: TRBV29-1; D gene: -; J gene: TRBJ1-1
CDR3 protein: CASSSGTTNSPLHF; CDR3 DNA: TGTGCCAGCAGCTCCGGGACAACTAATTCACCCCTCCACTTT; clone size: few; V gene: TRBV7-8; D gene: -; J gene: TRBJ1-6
CDR3 protein: CASSQSGTRETQYF; CDR3 DNA: TGCGCCAGCAGCCAGTCTGGGACGAGGGAGACCCAGTACTTC; clone size: -; V gene: TRBV4-3; D gene: -; J gene: TRBJ2-5
CDR3 protein: CASSQDWMGSSYGYTF; CDR3 DNA: TGCGCCAGCAGCCAAGACTGGATGGGCAGTTCCTATGGCTACACCTTC; clone size: few; V gene: TRBV4-3; D gene: -; J gene: TRBJ1-2
CDR3 protein: CASSWSQSTEAFF; CDR3 DNA: TGTGCCAGCAGTTGGTCGCAGAGCACTGAAGCTTTCTTT; clone size: few; V gene: TRBV12-3/TRBV12-4; D gene: -; J gene: TRBJ1-1
CDR3 protein: CAWSPGGYEQYF; CDR3 DNA: TGTGCCTGGAGTCCTGGTGGGTACGAGCAGTACTTC; clone size: few; V gene: TRBV30; D gene: -; J gene: TRBJ2-7
CDR3 protein: CSGTGITEAFF; CDR3 DNA: TGCAGCGGGACAGGGATCACTGAAGCTTTCTTT; clone size: -; V gene: TRBV29-1; D gene: TRBD1; J gene: TRBJ1-1
CDR3 protein: CSARDYTRGETQYF; CDR3 DNA: TGCAGTGCTAGAGATTACACTAGGGGAGAGACCCAGTACTTC; clone size: few; V gene: TRBV20-1; D gene: -; J gene: TRBJ2-5
CDR3 protein: CASSLGPETQYF; CDR3 DNA: TGTGCCAGCAGCTTAGGTCCAGAGACCCAGTACTTC; clone size: many; V gene: TRBV5-1; D gene: -; J gene: TRBJ2-5
CDR3 protein: CASSQDAGDRGSGYTF; CDR3 DNA: TGCGCCAGCAGCCAAGATGCCGGGGACAGGGGTAGCGGCTACACCTTC; clone size: -; V gene: TRBV4-1; D gene: TRBD1; J gene: TRBJ1-2
CDR3 protein: CSVSDSLGPGNTIYF; CDR3 DNA: TGCAGCGTTTCCGACAGCCTAGGGCCTGGAAACACCATATATTTT; clone size: few; V gene: TRBV29-1; D gene: -; J gene: TRBJ1-3
CDR3 protein: CASSQGLASEQYF; CDR3 DNA: TGTGCCAGCAGCCAAGGACTAGCGTCCGAGCAGTACTTC; clone size: -; V gene: TRBV4-2; D gene: TRBD2; J gene: TRBJ2-7
CDR3 protein: CASSPYGPQETQYF; CDR3 DNA: TGTGCCAGCAGCCCCTACGGACCCCAAGAGACCCAGTACTTC; clone size: few; V gene: TRBV7-7; D gene: -; J gene: TRBJ2-5
CDR3 protein: CRTGASEQFF; CDR3 DNA: TGCAGGACCGGGGCCAGTGAGCAGTTCTTC; clone size: few; V gene: TRBV20-1; D gene: -; J gene: TRBJ2-1
CDR3 protein: CASSPGERSYNEQFF; CDR3 DNA: TGCGCCAGCAGCCCGGGAGAGCGCTCCTACAATGAGCAGTTCTTC; clone size: few; V gene: TRBV4-3; D gene: -; J gene: TRBJ2-1
CDR3 protein: CASSETENTEAFF; CDR3 DNA: TGCGCCAGCAGTGAAACGGAGAACACTGAAGCTTTCTTT; clone size: -; V gene: TRBV10-1; D gene: -; J gene: TRBJ1-1
CDR3 protein: CSSTGLWAEGSEAFF; CDR3 DNA: TGCAGCTCTACAGGCTTGTGGGCGGAAGGGTCTGAAGCTTTCTTT; clone size: few; V gene: TRBV29-1; D gene: -; J gene: TRBJ1-1
CDR3 protein: CASSYGQGSSYNSPLHF; CDR3 DNA: TGTGCCAGCAGCTATGGACAGGGGAGCTCCTATAATTCACCCCTCCACTTT; clone size: -; V gene: TRBV4-2; D gene: TRBD1; J gene: TRBJ1-6
CDR3 protein: CSANSGASTDTQYF; CDR3 DNA: TGCAGTGCTAATAGCGGGGCTAGCACAGATACGCAGTATTTT; clone size: -; V gene: TRBV20-1; D gene: TRBD2; J gene: TRBJ2-3
CDR3 protein: CASSFGGYGYTF; CDR3 DNA: TGTGCCAGCAGTTTCGGGGGCTATGGCTACACCTTC; clone size: many; V gene: TRBV12-3/TRBV12-4; D gene: -; J gene: TRBJ1-2
CDR3 protein: CASSLQAGGGQETQYF; CDR3 DNA: TGTGCCAGCAGCTTACAGGCTGGAGGGGGCCAAGAGACCCAGTACTTC; clone size: few; V gene: TRBV7-2; D gene: -; J gene: TRBJ2-5
CDR3 protein: CASREWLAGPNEQFF; CDR3 DNA: TGTGCCAGCAGGGAATGGCTAGCGGGTCCCAATGAGCAGTTCTTC; clone size: few; V gene: TRBV12-3/TRBV12-4; D gene: TRBD2; J gene: TRBJ2-1
CDR3 protein: CASSRNGGAWETQYF; CDR3 DNA: TGCGCCAGCAGCCGAAACGGGGGGGCGTGGGAGACCCAGTACTTC; clone size: few; V gene: TRBV4-3; D gene: TRBD2; J gene: TRBJ2-5